This passage covers 24 T cell receptor beta chains from one sample sequenced in a study of T cell responses to AZD1222 COVID-19 vaccine. Clones were sequenced by immunoSEQ multiplex PCR, and TCRdb holds only the in-frame ones, with some missing. The data show about 150,000 clones, with less than 90% seen just once and 5.5% to 6% held by the top ten. The source material was peripheral blood, sampled on day 0 of MenACWY control vaccination. The receptors originated from an adult in good health.

The chain is built from TRBV11-2 and TRBJ2-5, with no clear D. The germline V gene encodes CDR1 SGHAT and CDR2 FQNNGV. The CDR3 has 17 residues. The V end was cut by 1 base, the J end by 5 bases, with 20 bases between. The CDR3 sequence is CASSLVPGQTLTETQYF. CDR3 nucleotide sequence: TGTGCCAGCAGCTTAGTCCCGGGTCAGACCCTAACGGAGACCCAGTACTTC.

The rearrangement joins TRBV3-1 (or the pseudogene TRBV3-2) to TRBJ1-6; D possibly corresponds to TRBD1 (5 bases). This CDR3 comprises 17 residues. Germline lookup yields CDR1 LGHDT and CDR2 YNNKEL (reference sequence). Trimming removed 2 bases at V and 8 bases at J, with 19 bases between. The CDR3 sequence is CASSQRVTGPADSPLHF. The CDR3 nucleotides are TGTGCCAGCAGCCAAAGGGTTACGGGACCAGCGGATTCACCCCTCCACTTT.

CDR3 sequence (DNA): TGTGCCAGCAGCTTGTTGGGGGTCGAGCAGTACTTC. Protein sequence: CASSLLGVEQYF. The chain carries TRBV5-5 and TRBJ2-7; D tentatively reads TRBD1 or TRBD2 (5 bases each). This CDR3 region has 12 residues. Looked up from germline, CDR1 is SGHKS and CDR2 is YYEKEE (reference sequence). Trimming shortened V by 1 base and J by 6 bases, and 8 bases separated the two germline ends.

A single count supports this clone. The chain has TRBV6-5 and TRBJ1-1; 8 positions match TRBD1. The CDR3 is made up of 13 amino acids. The germline gives CDR1 MNHEY, CDR2 SVGAGI. Losses at the gene ends were 11 bases for V and 1 base for J; bases not matched to a gene: 6. The CDR3 DNA reads TGTGCCGGGGGAGGACAGGGGAACACTGAAGCTTTCTTT. Its protein is CAGGGQGNTEAFF.

The chain recombines TRBV5-1 with TRBJ2-3, with D hard to call. There are 16 residues in the CDR3. V lost 0 bases to trimming and J lost 1 base, with 12 bases between them. The germline CDR1 and CDR2 sequences are SGHRS and YFSETQ. As DNA, the CDR3 is TGCGCCAGCAGCTTGGTTGACACTCGGGGCACAGATACGCAGTATTTT. Its protein is CASSLVDTRGTDTQYF.

The J gene is TRBJ2-3, the V gene TRBV4-2, with 12 bases that match TRBD2. Germline V gives CDR1 LGHNA, CDR2 YNFKEQ. V was pared by 0 bases and J by 5 bases, with 9 bases of the junction left unmatched. This CDR3 has 18 residues. CDR3 nucleotides: TGTGCCAGCAGCCAAGAGGTCCGACTAGCGGGAGTGAGAGATACGCAGTATTTT. Translating it yields CASSQEVRLAGVRDTQYF.

The CDR3 spells CASSETGIREAFF. DNA for the CDR3: TGTGCCAGCAGTGAAACAGGGATTCGAGAAGCTTTCTTT. The rearrangement uses TRBV25-1 and TRBJ1-1; D may be TRBD1 (6 bases). CDR1 and CDR2 (germline): MGHDK, SYGVNS. CDR3 size: 13 residues. Trimming cost V 2 bases and J 8 bases, with 12 bases left between them.

The chain joins TRBV12-3 or TRBV12-4 to TRBJ2-2; D gene uncertain. Trimming took off 2 bases at V and 4 bases at J, with 5 bases between the two ends. The CDR3 totals 13 residues. The DNA for the CDR3 is TGTGCCAGCAGTTTACTGTCCACCGGGGAGCTGTTTTTT. Translated: CASSLLSTGELFF.

The V gene is TRBV24-1, the J gene TRBJ2-7, with TRBD2 as a possible D gene (6 bases). Between the trimmed V and J ends, which lost 1 base and 7 bases, there was a span of 22 bases. The CDR3 totals 17 residues. The V gene's germline CDR1 is KGHDR and CDR2 SFDVKD. CDR3 loop: CATSDLTGAEGLREQYV. In nucleotides, the CDR3 is TGTGCCACCAGTGATTTAACGGGCGCGGAGGGGCTGAGGGAGCAGTACGTC.

This rearrangement joins TRBV6-1 to TRBJ1-2; the D is unclear. V shed 2 bases and J shed 3 bases, with 10 bases lying between them. Per the germline V gene, CDR1 is MNHNS and CDR2 is SASEGT. CDR3 length: 14 residues. CDR3 residues: CASSESLGYYGYTF. In DNA form, the CDR3 reads TGTGCCAGCAGTGAAAGTTTGGGATACTATGGCTACACCTTC.

This clone was seen a single time. The gene calls are TRBV25-1 and TRBJ2-2, with D perhaps TRBD1 (5 bases). Germline V lookup: CDR1 MGHDK, CDR2 SYGVNS. Trimming removed 0 bases from V and 6 bases from J, with 11 bases in between. CDR3 length: 15 amino acids. CDR3 coding DNA: TGTGCCAGCAGTGAATACGGCCCCAGGGCCGGGGAGCTGTTTTTT. Encoded protein: CASSEYGPRAGELFF.

The rearrangement links TRBV19 to TRBJ2-7, with D maybe TRBD2 (5 bases). The CDR3 is 14 amino acids. Germline V gene sequence: CDR1 LNHDA, CDR2 SQIVND (reference sequence). With 3 bases removed from V and 1 base from J, the gap between germline ends came to 10 bases. CDR3 amino acids: CASSMSRGSYEQYF. The CDR3 DNA follows: TGTGCCAGTAGTATGAGTCGGGGTTCCTACGAGCAGTACTTC.

The rearrangement links TRBV7-2 to TRBJ1-2; the D gene is possibly TRBD1 (5 bases). This CDR3 comprises 15 residues. V was cut by 4 bases and J by 4 bases, with 16 bases left in between. The germline V gene has CDR1 SGHTA and CDR2 FQGNSA. The CDR3 reads CASSSGPSNPYGYTF. CDR3 sequence (DNA): TGTGCCAGCAGCTCAGGGCCCAGCAACCCCTATGGCTACACCTTC.

The rearrangement joins TRBV7-9 to TRBJ2-7; 12 bases map to TRBD1. The CDR3 length is 19 residues. Germline-derived CDR1 and CDR2 are SEHNR and FQNEAQ (reference sequence). The junction had 17 bases not matched to a gene; V was cut back by 3 bases and J by 5 bases. CDR3 in amino acids: CASSFSPGQGARIRNEQYV. In DNA form, the CDR3 reads TGTGCCAGCAGCTTTTCTCCGGGACAGGGGGCGAGAATTCGAAACGAGCAGTACGTC.

The chain joins TRBV29-1 to TRBJ2-7; no definite D call. Germline V CDR1 and CDR2: SQVTM, ANQGSEA. Trimming removed 5 bases at V and 3 bases at J, with 8 bases between. The CDR3 consists of 11 residues. The CDR3 loop is CSVLDGYEQYF. CDR3 DNA: TGCAGCGTTCTTGACGGCTACGAGCAGTACTTC.

This chain connects TRBV28 to TRBJ1-5, with 7 bases that match TRBD1. This CDR3 is built from 15 residues. The germline V gene encodes CDR1 MDHEN and CDR2 SYDVKM. The V gene end was trimmed by 5 bases and the J gene end by 0 bases; junction bases not matched to a gene: 4. The CDR3 reads CASSPDRHSNQPQHF. DNA for the CDR3: TGTGCCAGCAGTCCGGACAGGCATAGCAATCAGCCCCAGCATTTT.

There are a few counts of this clone. The genes are TRBV7-8 and TRBJ1-5; 7 nucleotides align to TRBD1. This CDR3 contains 15 residues. Germline loops: CDR1 SGHVS, CDR2 FQNEAQ. The V segment lost 1 base and the J segment 5 bases; nucleotides outside the gene matches: 5. CDR3 residues: CASSLGQGVDQPQHF. The CDR3 nucleotides read TGTGCCAGCAGCTTAGGGCAGGGGGTAGATCAGCCCCAGCATTTT.

The gene calls are TRBV28 and TRBJ1-5; D might be TRBD1 (6 bases). The V end lost 1 base, the J end lost 5 bases, and 15 bases lay between the germline ends. CDR1 is MDHEN, CDR2 SYDVKM, per germline. This CDR3 comprises 16 residues. This CDR3 is CASSLFGGGGYQPQHF. CDR3 nucleotide sequence: TGTGCCAGCAGTTTATTTGGGGGCGGGGGGTATCAGCCCCAGCATTTT.

The chain couples TRBV18 to TRBJ1-4; the match to TRBD1 covers 8 bases. Looked up from germline, CDR1 is KGHSH and CDR2 is LQKENI. J was trimmed by 7 bases and V by 3 bases; bases with no gene match: 10. This CDR3 is 16 amino acids long. The CDR3 DNA sequence: TGTGCCAGCTCACCGAGGACAGGGCGAGGTATTGAAAAACTGTTTTTT. This sequence encodes CASSPRTGRGIEKLFF.

The chain has TRBV7-9 and TRBJ1-1; no reliable D call. The CDR3 covers 13 residues. CDR1 is SEHNR and CDR2 is FQNEAQ in the germline V gene (reference sequence). Trimming took off 5 bases at V and 0 bases at J, with 7 bases between the two ends. The CDR3 DNA is TGTGCCAGCAGCCCTCGAGTGAACACTGAAGCTTTCTTT. Translated: CASSPRVNTEAFF.

The gene calls are TRBV7-6 and TRBJ2-1, with 7 bases aligning to TRBD2. The CDR3 covers 17 residues. V lost 4 bases to trimming and J lost 0 bases; unmatched junction nucleotides: 9. CDR1 is SGHVS and CDR2 is FNYEAQ in the germline V gene. The CDR3 DNA is TGTGCCAGCAGCTCCGATCCTAGCGGCAGCTCCTACAATGAGCAGTTCTTC. This sequence encodes CASSSDPSGSSYNEQFF.

V usage is TRBV12-3 or TRBV12-4 and J usage is TRBJ2-7; TRBD1 is a possible D gene (6 bases). V was shortened by 0 bases and J by 7 bases, with 7 bases between the two germline ends. The CDR3 spans 12 residues. This CDR3 is CASSLAGGEQYF. The CDR3 DNA reads as TGTGCCAGCAGTTTAGCAGGGGGTGAGCAGTACTTC.

The gene calls are TRBV13 and TRBJ2-1; 9 nucleotides align to TRBD1. This CDR3 spans 15 amino acids. Germline loops: CDR1 PRHDT, CDR2 FYEKMQ (reference sequence). Trimming took 5 bases from V and 4 from J; bases not matched to a gene: 6. The CDR3 sequence: CASSPAGTGYNEQFF. CDR3 DNA: TGTGCCAGCAGCCCGGCCGGGACAGGGTACAATGAGCAGTTCTTC. Using reference TRBV13 and TRBJ2-1 for the parts outside the CDR3, the full variable domain is AAGVIQSPRHLIKEKRETATLKCYPIPRHDTVYWYQQGPGQDPQFLISFYEKMQSDKGSIPDRFSAQQFSDYHSELNMSSLELGDSALYFCASSPAGTGYNEQFFGPGTRLTVL.

V is TRBV10-3 and J is TRBJ2-7, with D possibly being TRBD1 or TRBD2 (6 bases each). Germline V lookup: CDR1 ENHRY, CDR2 SYGVKD. V gave up 3 bases and J gave up 1 base, with 7 bases separating them. CDR3 length: 13 residues. CDR3 residues: CAISEGGSYEQYF. The DNA of the CDR3 is TGTGCCATCAGTGAAGGGGGGTCCTACGAGCAGTACTTC.